Reported below is one TCR beta chain. Its target is not known. The source of the sample is a study of PD-1 blockade in classical Hodgkin lymphoma. Study results and limitations: Repertoire differences have undefined causes, possibly disease activity or prior therapy. Complete responders entered with baseline diversity on par with newly diagnosed patients, the results showed. Later analyses included only patients treated at least 1 year post-ASCT. A significant rise in TCR diversity by C4D1 was seen for CD4+ but not CD8+ cells.

CDR1 is ENHRY and CDR2 is SYGVKD in the germline V gene. After removal of 7 bases from V and 8 bases from J, the junction contained 11 bases not matched to a gene. The CDR3 is 14 amino acids. Data came from immunoSEQ multiplex PCR; TCRdb stores just in-frame clones and leaves some out. The data show around 66,000 clones, 85% to 90% seen once. Exposure to brentuximab vedotin varied, and each patient had relapsed following autologous stem cell transplantation. The TCR originated in a human donor with classical Hodgkin lymphoma. Sequencing used peripheral blood mononuclear cells (PBMCs), obtained at baseline. V usage is TRBV10-3 and J usage is TRBJ1-2, with TRBD1 identical over 9 bases. CDR3 loop: CAIKWDREVRGYTF. CDR3 nucleotides: TGTGCCATCAAGTGGGACAGGGAGGTGCGGGGCTACACCTTC.